One T cell receptor beta chain is described in this entry. Its antigen is still unknown. These data originate in a study of T cell responses to AZD1222 COVID-19 vaccine. Germline CDR1 and CDR2: GTSNPN and SVGIG (reference sequence). V was cut by 4 bases and J by 5 bases, with 12 bases left in between. The length of the CDR3 is 13 residues. Sequencing was performed with immunoSEQ multiplex PCR; in TCRdb, only in-frame clones are kept and a portion is missing. The sample lists around 130,000 clones; around 90% were seen once. Study-wide results and limits: Females made up more of the donors, who were largely white British, and clonal diversity may have come out too low. Repertoires were obtained only post-peak T cell response. Vaccine-associated CD4 TCRs ranged over spike, dominating at 160-218 and 743-854.

The sample in question was peripheral blood, obtained 28 days after the second AZD1222 dose. The clonotype comes from an adult who received the AZD1222 COVID-19 vaccine. The V gene is TRBV30, the J gene TRBJ2-4; tentatively, D is TRBD2 (5 bases). CDR3 loop: CAWKPDSQNIQYF. Written as DNA, the CDR3 is TGTGCCTGGAAGCCGGACTCCCAAAACATTCAGTACTTC.